The rows below give T cell receptor beta chains drawn from one sample of a study of vaccination and CD4 T cells after COVID-19. Their antigens are not known. MiXCR was run by TCRdb on the PCR reads, yielding one entry per CDR3 protein. The profile shows some 11,000 distinct CDR3 sequences, about 26% of them singletons. Sequenced here: CD4+ T cells from blood, cultured in vitro, sampled after SARS-CoV-2 vaccination. The receptors shown here come from a human donor who had recovered from COVID-19. Each CDR3 is given with its conserved first and last residue. The order of the fields is J gene, D gene, V gene, clone size, CDR3 DNA, CDR3 protein. A D gene is named only where the DNA matches it firmly. Clone size is not always given. Where it is, it says once, few, many or a class for expanded clones.

J: TRBJ2-3; D: -; V: TRBV12-3/TRBV12-4; size: medium-sized; DNA: TGTGCCAGCATCCCCCCCGGTTCTGGAACGCAGTATTTT; CDR3: CASIPPGSGTQYF
J: TRBJ1-6; D: TRBD1; V: TRBV7-3; size: -; DNA: TGTGCCAGCAGCTTTTATGCGAGGAGACAGGGGTATTCACCCCTCCACTTT; CDR3: CASSFYARRQGYSPLHF
J: TRBJ2-2; D: TRBD2; V: TRBV20-1; size: -; DNA: TGCAGTGCTAGAGAGGCTAGCGGGAGTTCCGGGGAGCTGTTTTTT; CDR3: CSAREASGSSGELFF
J: TRBJ2-3; D: -; V: TRBV27; size: few; DNA: TGTGCCAGCAGATTCACTGGGGGAGGCACAGATACGCAGTATTTT; CDR3: CASRFTGGGTDTQYF
J: TRBJ2-3; D: -; V: TRBV15; size: -; DNA: TGTGCCACCAGCAAAGAGGGCCGGGGTGGCACAGATACGCAGTATTTT; CDR3: CATSKEGRGGTDTQYF
J: TRBJ2-5; D: TRBD2; V: TRBV20-1; size: medium-sized; DNA: TGCAGTGCTAGTCCCGGGACTAGCGGGAGAGTCGGGGAGACCCAGTACTTC; CDR3: CSASPGTSGRVGETQYF
J: TRBJ2-1; D: TRBD2; V: TRBV20-1; size: medium-sized; DNA: TGCAGTGCTAGCGGGAGGGCCCGCAATGAGCAGTTCTTC; CDR3: CSASGRARNEQFF
J: TRBJ2-5; D: -; V: TRBV20-1; size: few; DNA: TGCAGTGCTAGAGATTCAGTGGGCAGGGGAGGCCAAGAGACCCAGTACTTC; CDR3: CSARDSVGRGGQETQYF
J: TRBJ2-5; D: -; V: TRBV5-8; size: medium-sized; DNA: TGTGCCAGCAGCCCTCAAGTTGGGGAGACCCAGTACTTC; CDR3: CASSPQVGETQYF
J: TRBJ1-5; D: -; V: TRBV7-9; size: -; DNA: TGTGCCACCGAAGGTGGGGGTCCAGACTCCAATCAGCCCCAGCATTTT; CDR3: CATEGGGPDSNQPQHF
J: TRBJ2-7; D: TRBD1; V: TRBV6-1; size: few; DNA: TGTGCCAGCAGCCCCTCCCCCGGACAGGGAGCAGGGTCCTACGAGCAGTACTTC; CDR3: CASSPSPGQGAGSYEQYF
J: TRBJ2-3; D: TRBD2; V: TRBV6-1; size: few; DNA: TGTGCCAGCAGTAGCCCACGACTAGCGGGGGGAACAGATACGCAGTATTTT; CDR3: CASSSPRLAGGTDTQYF
J: TRBJ2-3; D: TRBD2; V: TRBV19; size: few; DNA: TGTGCCAGTACCCATAGCGGGGGGGAGTGGGATACGCAGTATTTT; CDR3: CASTHSGGEWDTQYF
J: TRBJ1-2; D: -; V: TRBV29-1; size: -; DNA: TGCAGCGTAGACTATGGCTACACCTTC; CDR3: CSVDYGYTF
J: TRBJ1-2; D: TRBD1; V: TRBV7-3; size: -; DNA: TGTGCCAGCAGCTTAGGGACAGAGGCTGGCTACACCTTC; CDR3: CASSLGTEAGYTF
J: TRBJ2-5; D: -; V: TRBV6-1; size: medium-sized; DNA: TGTGCCAGCAGTCAAGGGGAGACCCAGTACTTC; CDR3: CASSQGETQYF
J: TRBJ1-2; D: TRBD1; V: TRBV20-1; size: few; DNA: TGCAGTGCTAGAGCCCCCCGAGACAGGGACTATGGCTACACCTTC; CDR3: CSARAPRDRDYGYTF
J: TRBJ2-7; D: -; V: TRBV18; size: medium-sized; DNA: TGTGCCAGCTCACCATGGCAGGACTCCTACGAGCAGTACTTC; CDR3: CASSPWQDSYEQYF
J: TRBJ2-1; D: TRBD2; V: TRBV18; size: -; DNA: TGTGCCAGCTCACCAGACGGGGGGACCTACAATGAGCAGTTCTTC; CDR3: CASSPDGGTYNEQFF
J: TRBJ2-7; D: -; V: TRBV7-9; size: medium-sized; DNA: TGTGCCAGCAGCTTAGAATACGAGCAGTACTTC; CDR3: CASSLEYEQYF
J: TRBJ2-7; D: TRBD1; V: TRBV18; size: few; DNA: TGTGCCAGCTCACCTCGACAGGGGACCTACGAGCAGTACTTC; CDR3: CASSPRQGTYEQYF
J: TRBJ2-7; D: TRBD2; V: TRBV6-2/TRBV6-3; size: few; DNA: TGTGCCAGCAGTCTAGCGGGAGTTAACGAGCAGTACTTC; CDR3: CASSLAGVNEQYF
J: TRBJ2-1; D: -; V: TRBV24-1; size: -; DNA: TGTGCCACCAGTGATTTGGGACTGGACTCCTACAATGAGCAGTTCTTC; CDR3: CATSDLGLDSYNEQFF
J: TRBJ1-6; D: TRBD1; V: TRBV19; size: -; DNA: TGTGCCAGTAGTATCGGACTGACAGGGGGTCATTCACCCCTCCACTTT; CDR3: CASSIGLTGGHSPLHF
J: TRBJ1-1; D: TRBD1; V: TRBV7-2; size: few; DNA: TGTGCCAGCAGCCGGAGGGACAGGGGGCTCGCTGGTACTGAAGCTTTCTTT; CDR3: CASSRRDRGLAGTEAFF
J: TRBJ2-7; D: TRBD2; V: TRBV20-1; size: medium-sized; DNA: TGCAGTGCTAGCCCCGGGACTAGCGGGATCGAGCAGTACTTC; CDR3: CSASPGTSGIEQYF
J: TRBJ1-5; D: -; V: TRBV18; size: -; DNA: TGTGCCAGCTCACCAGCAGGGAACAATCAGCCCCAGCATTTT; CDR3: CASSPAGNNQPQHF
J: TRBJ1-2; D: -; V: TRBV28; size: -; DNA: TGTGCCAGCTGGTCCGCTGGGGGCTACACCTTC; CDR3: CASWSAGGYTF
J: TRBJ2-3; D: TRBD2; V: TRBV20-1; size: few; DNA: TGCAGTGCTGGACCGACTAGCGGGAGCCCAGATACGCAGTATTTT; CDR3: CSAGPTSGSPDTQYF
J: TRBJ1-5; D: -; V: TRBV7-8; size: -; DNA: TGTGCCAGCAAGAAGGGTAGCAATCAGCCCCAGCATTTT; CDR3: CASKKGSNQPQHF
J: TRBJ2-7; D: TRBD1; V: TRBV23-1; size: -; DNA: TGCGCCAGCAGTCAACCGGACAGGTCCCCCGAGCAGTACTTC; CDR3: CASSQPDRSPEQYF
J: TRBJ2-3; D: -; V: TRBV7-2; size: few; DNA: TGTGCCAGCAGCTGGCTCGGAAGTCGCACAGATACGCAGTATTTT; CDR3: CASSWLGSRTDTQYF
J: TRBJ2-5; D: -; V: TRBV24-1; size: medium-sized; DNA: TGTGCCACCAGTGCCGTCGACAGCACAGAGACCCAGTACTTC; CDR3: CATSAVDSTETQYF
J: TRBJ2-3; D: TRBD2; V: TRBV6-1; size: medium-sized; DNA: TGTGCCAGCAGTCGGGGGGGAGGTACGCAGTATTTT; CDR3: CASSRGGGTQYF
J: TRBJ2-2; D: -; V: TRBV6-1; size: -; DNA: TGTGCCAGCAGACAAGTACAGGGAAGGACCGGGGAGCTGTTTTTT; CDR3: CASRQVQGRTGELFF
J: TRBJ2-7; D: -; V: TRBV18; size: -; DNA: TGTGCCAGCACGTCCCAGGAGGACTCCAGGGAGCAGTACTTC; CDR3: CASTSQEDSREQYF
J: TRBJ1-6; D: -; V: TRBV20-1; size: -; DNA: TGCAGTGCTTTTTTTAGGGACACTCATAATTCACCCCTCCACTTT; CDR3: CSAFFRDTHNSPLHF